The 27 T cell receptor beta chains reported below all come from one sample, sequenced in a study of tissue T cells after allogeneic stem cell transplantation. Time point of the sample: mouse harvest day 14 after allogeneic transplant. Tail vein injection delivered 10^7 T-cell-depleted bone marrow cells and 10^6 splenic CD5+ T cells. Generated by immunoSEQ multiplex PCR, the TCRdb table keeps only in-frame clones and is missing some. The table shows 2,800 or so clones, with less than 50% occurring only once. Source material: lymph node tissue. All receptors come from a female BALB/c mouse given C57BL/6 T cells with graft-versus-host disease after an allogeneic hematopoietic cell transplant.

Comments on this clone: Each gene name is a mouse one. The CDR3 bases that were read are TGTGCCAGCAGCCGACTGGGGATCTATGAACAGTAC. It is translated as CASSRLGIYEQY. In full, the CDR3 is CASSRLGIYEQYF. The rearrangement uses TRBV4 and TRBJ2-7; 8 bases line up with TRBD2. Sequencing ends 1 residue short of the CDR3 end; the germline J gene provides the rest. Trimming took 5 bases from V and 3 from J; bases not matched to a gene: 3. Germline CDR1 reads LGHDT; CDR2 reads YNNKQL (reference sequence). CDR3 length: 13 amino acids.

By share, this clone counts as large. Gene names follow the mouse nomenclature. The read terminates 1 residue before the CDR3 end, so the remaining end is supplied by the germline J gene. The chain recombines TRBV3 with TRBJ2-2; D is possibly TRBD1 (8 bases). Deletions cut 6 bases from V and 4 bases from J, with 18 bases between. The CDR3 covers 16 residues. Germline-derived CDR1 and CDR2 are SNHLY and FYNGKV (reference sequence). The CDR3 bases that were read are TGTGCCAGCAGAATAGACACAGGGGGGGGCACCGGGCAGCTCTAC. This translates into CASRIDTGGGTGQLY. The full-length CDR3 reads as CASRIDTGGGTGQLYF. Variable domain in full (rest from reference TRBV3 and TRBJ2-2): GPKVLQIPSHQIIDMGQMVTLNCDPVSNHLYFYWYKQILGQQMEFLVNFYNGKVMEKSKLFKDQFSVERPDGSYFTLKIQPTALEDSAVYFCASRIDTGGGTGQLYFGEGSKLTVL.

This clone appeared a single time. Gene names follow the mouse nomenclature. The CDR3 goes on 1 residue after the read ends, and that part is filled in from the germline J gene. This rearrangement joins TRBV1 to TRBJ1-1; D gene uncertain. The CDR3 totals 13 residues. Germline V CDR1 and CDR2: NSQYPW, LRSPGD (reference sequence). Deletions cut 1 base from V and 4 bases from J, with 7 bases between. CDR3 residues: CTCSAGEGTEVFF. CDR3 DNA (partial): TGCACCTGCAGTGCAGGGGAGGGCACAGAAGTCTTC.

This clone has just one count. Germline and genes: mouse. The read terminates 1 residue before the CDR3 end, so the remaining end is supplied by the germline J gene. The chain carries TRBV26 and TRBJ1-1; TRBD1 might be the D (5 bases). This CDR3 has 14 amino acids. Trimming stripped 1 base from V and 1 base from J, with 7 bases between. Germline CDR1 reads KGHPV; CDR2 reads FQNQEV (reference sequence). CDR3 in amino acids: CASSLWGGNTEVFF. The CDR3 DNA, read in part, is TGTGCCAGCAGTCTGTGGGGGGGGAACACAGAAGTCTTC.

On this clone itself: Here the gene names and germline are mouse. The DNA ends 1 residue before the CDR3 does, and the rest of the CDR3 is filled in from the germline J gene. This chain joins TRBV26 and TRBJ1-4; D unresolved. Per germline, CDR1 KGHPV and CDR2 FQNQEV (reference sequence). The CDR3 is 15 amino acids. V was pared by 3 bases and J by 3 bases, with 11 bases between. Here the CDR3 reads CASSLVGTTNERLFF. CDR3 bases read: TGTGCCAGCAGTCTCGTGGGTACGACCAACGAAAGATTATTT.

This clone appeared a few times. Genes and germline come from the mouse. Read coverage stops 1 residue before the CDR3 terminus; the germline J gene supplies the remainder. This chain joins TRBV26 and TRBJ1-5; D is undetermined. The V end lost 2 bases, the J end lost 6 bases, and 5 bases lay between the germline ends. CDR1 KGHPV and CDR2 FQNQEV come from the germline V gene (reference sequence). The length of the CDR3 is 12 residues. The CDR3 protein is CASSLGLQAPLF. The sequenced part of the CDR3 DNA is TGTGCCAGCAGTCTGGGACTCCAGGCTCCGCTT. The whole variable domain, remainder taken from reference TRBV26 and TRBJ1-5, is NSKVIQTPRYLVKGQGQKAKMRCIPEKGHPVVFWYQQNKNNEFKFLINFQNQEVLQQIDMTEKRFSAECPSNSPCSLEIQSSEAGDSALYLCASSLGLQAPLFGEGTRLSVL.

A remark on this clone: The gene symbols are mouse symbols. CDR3 protein: CASSDGANERLFF. The sequenced part of the CDR3 DNA is TGTGCCAGCAGTGATGGGGCCAACGAAAGATTATTT. The chain is built from TRBV13-1 and TRBJ1-4; D ambiguous. The CDR3 goes on 1 residue after the read ends, and that part is filled in from the germline J gene. Trimming took off 0 bases at V and 3 bases at J, with 3 bases between the two ends. Germline CDR1 and CDR2: NSHNY and SYGAGN. The CDR3 length is 13 residues. Full variable domain (missing parts from reference TRBV13-1 and TRBJ1-4): EAAVTQSPRNKVTVTGGNVTLSCRQTNSHNYMYWYRQDTGHGLRLIHYSYGAGNLRIGDVPDGYKATRTTQEDFFLLLELASPSQTSLYFCASSDGANERLFFGHGTKLSVL.

A word on this clone: Here the gene names and germline are mouse. Sequencing ends 1 residue short of the CDR3 end; the germline J gene provides the rest. The rearrangement links TRBV13-3 to TRBJ2-1, with 10 bases that match TRBD1. This CDR3 is built from 14 residues. Germline V gene data show CDR1 as NNHDY and CDR2 as SYVADS. The junction had 4 bases not matched to a gene; V was cut back by 5 bases and J by 5 bases. The CDR3: CASSRDRGHAEQFF. The CDR3 bases that were read are TGTGCCAGCAGCCGGGACAGGGGCCATGCTGAGCAGTTC.

As regards this clone: Gene and germline names: mouse. The CDR3 extends 1 residue past the end of the read, so its final part is completed from the germline J gene. The chain has TRBV26 and TRBJ2-2, with a possible D match to TRBD1 (5 bases). The length of the CDR3 is 14 residues. Trimming removed 7 bases from V and 2 bases from J, with 11 bases in between. Germline CDR1 is KGHPV and CDR2 is FQNQEV (reference sequence). The part of the CDR3 DNA that was read is TGTGCCAGCATGAGGGGAGGGAACACCGGGCAGCTCTAC. Its translation: CASMRGGNTGQLY. The entire CDR3 reads CASMRGGNTGQLYF.

This clone was observed a few times. Gene names refer to mouse genes. The CDR3 end is not reached by the read, which stops 1 residue before it; the germline J gene fills it in. V gene TRBV26 combines with J gene TRBJ1-1; possibly TRBD1 for D (6 bases). Trimming took 6 bases from V and 1 from J, leaving 9 bases between them. CDR1 and CDR2 (germline): KGHPV, FQNQEV (reference sequence). This CDR3 is built from 13 residues. The part of the CDR3 DNA that was read is TGTGCCAGCAGCACGGGACAAAACACAGAAGTCTTC. Encoded protein: CASSTGQNTEVF. The whole CDR3 sequence is CASSTGQNTEVFF.

Regarding this clone: All gene names here are mouse names. CDR3 region: CASSPGTGGNQDTQYF. The part of the CDR3 DNA that was read is TGTGCCAGCAGCCCCGGGACAGGGGGTAACCAAGACACCCAGTAC. The chain combines TRBV14 with TRBJ2-5; 11 bases agree with TRBD1. The CDR3 end is not reached by the read, which stops 1 residue before it; the germline J gene fills it in. CDR1 and CDR2 (germline): SGHDT, FRDEAV. The CDR3 has 16 amino acids. Trimming took 5 bases from V and 0 from J; bases not matched to a gene: 5.

Only a few counts were recorded for this clone. The listed genes are named as in mouse. The read terminates 1 residue before the CDR3 end, so the remaining end is supplied by the germline J gene. The chain has TRBV1 and TRBJ2-2, with TRBD2 matching 10 bases. V shed 4 bases and J 2 bases; nucleotides not matched to a gene: 1. The CDR3 sequence is 15 residues long. The V gene's germline CDR1 is NSQYPW and CDR2 LRSPGD (reference sequence). Partial CDR3 DNA: TGCACCTGCAGTGGGGGACTGGGGAACACCGGGCAGCTCTAC. As protein: CTCSGGLGNTGQLY. The complete CDR3 sequence is CTCSGGLGNTGQLYF.

This clone is medium-sized by share. Gene names and germline refer to mouse. The missing CDR3 end, 1 residue past where the read stops, is filled in from the germline J gene. This chain uses TRBV20 with TRBJ2-7; either TRBD1 or TRBD2 may supply D (5 bases each). V lost 1 base and J lost 4, with 5 bases in between. The CDR3 runs 11 residues. From germline, CDR1 is GFQATS and CDR2 STVNSAI. The sequenced CDR3 bases are TGTGGTGCTAGGGGGGGGTATGAACAGTAC. Its protein is CGARGGYEQY. The entire CDR3 protein is CGARGGYEQYF.

This clone was seen a handful of times. Mouse gene names apply. The read gets to within 1 residue of the CDR3 end, and the germline J gene fills in the rest. The genes are TRBV5 and TRBJ2-7; 9 bases are shared with TRBD2. The CDR3 covers 15 residues. The J segment lost 0 bases and the V segment lost 0 bases, leaving 0 bases of the junction unmatched. Germline V gene data show CDR1 as LGHNA and CDR2 as YNLKQL (reference sequence). Here the CDR3 reads CASSQDWGGSYEQYF. Partial CDR3 DNA: TGTGCCAGCAGCCAAGACTGGGGGGGCTCCTATGAACAGTAC.

Judged by abundance, this clone is medium-sized. Gene names are the mouse ones. The observed sequence ends 1 residue before the CDR3 terminus, with the missing tail filled in from the germline J gene. The rearrangement joins TRBV1 to TRBJ2-3; 8 bases fit TRBD2. This CDR3 has 16 residues. Looked up from germline, CDR1 is NSQYPW and CDR2 is LRSPGD (reference sequence). V was clipped by 0 bases and J by 0 bases; unmatched bases: 2. This CDR3 reads CTCSAELGASAETLYF. CDR3 DNA (partial): TGCACCTGCAGTGCAGAACTGGGGGCTAGTGCAGAAACGCTGTAT.

About this clone itself: Gene names denote mouse genes. The read falls 1 residue short of the CDR3 end, and the missing part is taken from the germline J gene. The rearrangement links TRBV1 to TRBJ1-3, with 8 bases matching TRBD1. CDR3 length equals 14 residues. V dropped 4 bases and J dropped 4; count of bases not matched to a gene: 3. The germline V gene encodes CDR1 NSQYPW and CDR2 LRSPGD (reference sequence). The CDR3 here is CTCSGRDRGNTLYF. The CDR3 bases that were read are TGCACCTGCAGTGGCCGGGACAGGGGAAATACGCTCTAT.

Notes on this clone: Genes and germline are mouse. With the read ending 1 residue before the CDR3 end, the germline J gene is used to fill in that end. This rearrangement joins TRBV3 to TRBJ2-4, with 8 nucleotides matching TRBD2. The CDR3 contains 13 residues. Looked up from germline, CDR1 is SNHLY and CDR2 is FYNGKV (reference sequence). Unmatched junction bases numbered 4, after V lost 5 bases and J lost 6 bases. The part of the CDR3 DNA that was read is TGTGCCAGCAGCCCCCGACTGGGGAACACCTTGTAC. Translated, it gives CASSPRLGNTLY. The whole CDR3 sequence reads CASSPRLGNTLYF.

In the case of this clone: Mouse gene names apply. Read sequence stops 1 residue before the CDR3 end, and the germline J gene provides the missing end. The chain uses TRBV26 and TRBJ1-1; 8 bases are shared with TRBD1. The germline V gene has CDR1 KGHPV and CDR2 FQNQEV (reference sequence). The trim removed 0 bases at V and 3 bases at J, leaving 0 bases unmatched. This CDR3 is 14 amino acids long. CDR3 sequence: CASSLSQGDTEVFF. CDR3 DNA, as far as it was read: TGTGCCAGCAGTCTGTCACAGGGGGACACAGAAGTCTTC.

By share, this clone ranks as large. The genes and germline here are from mouse. The read gets to within 1 residue of the CDR3 end, and the germline J gene fills in the rest. The chain is built from TRBV5 and TRBJ1-4, with a weak D call TRBD1 (6 bases). The CDR3 extends over 16 amino acids. V dropped 0 bases and J dropped 2 bases, with 10 bases sitting between them. Germline CDR1 is LGHNA and CDR2 is YNLKQL (reference sequence). The sequenced part of the CDR3 DNA is TGTGCCAGCAGCCAAGATTCGGGACAATCCAACGAAAGATTATTT. Protein: CASSQDSGQSNERLF. The entire CDR3 protein reads CASSQDSGQSNERLFF.

Remarks on this clone: Gene names refer to mouse genes. The read ends 1 residue shy of where the CDR3 ends; the end is completed using the germline J gene. J is TRBJ1-5 and V is TRBV23; TRBD1 is taken as the D call from the table, unchecked against the DNA. The CDR3 sequence is 19 residues long. Germline CDR1 is KGHTA and CDR2 is FQNQQP. CDR3 bases read: TGCTCCAGCAGTCAATCGGGAGGCCAGGGGGCTGGGAACAACCAGGCTCCGCTT. Its translation: CSSSQSGGQGAGNNQAPL. The CDR3 reads in full as CSSSQSGGQGAGNNQAPLF.

This clone has just a few counts. Gene names are mouse gene names. The DNA ends 1 residue before the CDR3 does, and the rest of the CDR3 is filled in from the germline J gene. V and J are TRBV14 and TRBJ2-1; a possible D gene is TRBD2 (6 bases). Trimming took 5 bases from V and 3 from J, leaving 9 bases between them. CDR3 length: 13 amino acids. CDR1 is SGHDT, CDR2 FRDEAV, per germline. Incomplete CDR3 DNA: TGTGCCAGCAGGCTTGGGGGCTATGCTGAGCAGTTC. This translates into CASRLGGYAEQF. The CDR3, in full, reads CASRLGGYAEQFF.

As for this clone: Gene names refer to mouse genes. With the read ending 1 residue before the CDR3 end, the germline J gene is used to fill in that end. The chain has TRBV13-2 and TRBJ1-1, with unresolved D. The CDR3 is made up of 14 amino acids. Germline assignment: CDR1 NNHNN and CDR2 SYGAGS (reference sequence). V lost 0 bases, J lost 0 bases, and 6 bases lay in between. CDR3 loop: CASGDGIANTEVFF. CDR3 bases read: TGTGCCAGCGGTGATGGCATTGCAAACACAGAAGTCTTC.

In this sample, this clone turned up once. Mouse gene names and germline throughout. The CDR3 goes on 1 residue after the read ends, and that part is filled in from the germline J gene. V is TRBV13-3 and J is TRBJ2-5, with D maybe TRBD1 (5 bases). Germline V CDR1 and CDR2: NNHDY, SYVADS. The CDR3 totals 13 residues. Trimming took off 5 bases at V and 3 bases at J, with 10 bases between the two ends. The DNA read from the CDR3 is TGTGCCAGCAGCTGGACACCTCAAGACACCCAGTAC. This sequence encodes CASSWTPQDTQY. The entire CDR3 is CASSWTPQDTQYF. Full variable domain (remainder filled in from reference TRBV13-3 and TRBJ2-5): EAAVTQSPRSKVAVTGGKVTLSCHQTNNHDYMYWYRQDTGHGLRLIHYSYVADSTEKGDIPDGYKASRPSQENFSLILELASLSQTAVYFCASSWTPQDTQYFGPGTRLLVL.

This clone has more than one count but fewer than ten. The gene symbols are mouse symbols. The CDR3 is cut off 1 residue early in the read; its end comes from the germline J gene. This sequence joins TRBV26 and TRBJ1-3; no clear D gene. Deletions cut 1 base from V and 0 bases from J, with 4 bases between. Germline V gene data show CDR1 as KGHPV and CDR2 as FQNQEV (reference sequence). This CDR3 comprises 14 residues. CDR3 bases read: TGTGCCAGCAGTCTGTGGGGTTCTGGAAATACGCTCTAT. It encodes CASSLWGSGNTLY. The full CDR3 reads CASSLWGSGNTLYF.

Details on this clone: All gene names here are mouse names. Sequencing ends 1 residue short of the CDR3 end; the germline J gene provides the rest. The chain uses TRBV2 and TRBJ2-2; either TRBD1 or TRBD2 may fit D (5 bases each). The CDR3 runs to 15 residues. Trimming pared 0 bases from V and 4 bases from J, leaving 9 bases between. The germline V gene has CDR1 LGHNA and CDR2 YSYQKL. The CDR3 is CASSQDGGRTGQLYF. Partial CDR3 DNA: TGTGCCAGCAGCCAAGACGGGGGTCGCACCGGGCAGCTCTAC.

Points on this clone: The germline and genes are mouse ones. Sequencing ends 1 residue short of the CDR3 end; the germline J gene provides the rest. V usage is TRBV2 and J usage is TRBJ1-6, with 9 bases that match TRBD1. TRBJ1-6 is marked as an open reading frame, function uncertain. J lost 7 bases, V lost 0 bases, and 4 bases had no gene match. Germline CDR1 LGHNA, CDR2 YSYQKL. The CDR3 consists of 16 residues. The CDR3 DNA, read in part, is TGTGCCAGCAGCCAAGATGGGACAGGGTGGAATTCGCCCCTCTAC. Its protein product is CASSQDGTGWNSPLY. Given in full, the CDR3 is CASSQDGTGWNSPLYF.

This clone appeared a few times. Gene names and germline refer to mouse. The read ends 1 residue before the CDR3 terminus; that terminus is restored from the germline J gene. This chain joins TRBV12-2 and TRBJ1-1; D uncertain. The germline gives CDR1 SGHLS, CDR2 HYDKME. The CDR3 runs 13 residues. Trimming left V 2 bases short and J 1 base short, with 7 bases between. CDR3 DNA (partial): TGTGCCAGCTCTCCCTCGGGAAACACAGAAGTCTTC. This sequence encodes CASSPSGNTEVF. The whole CDR3 protein reads CASSPSGNTEVFF. The full variable domain, in which reference TRBV12-2 and TRBJ1-1 provide the parts outside the CDR3, is NSGVVQSPRYIIKGKGERSILKCIPISGHLSVAWYQQTQGQELKFFIQHYDKMERDKGNLPSRFSVQQFDDYHSEMNMSALELEDSAVYFCASSPSGNTEVFFGKGTRLTVV.